This T cell receptor beta chain was sequenced in a study of cytomegalovirus exposure and HLA in healthy donors. Study at large: The 500 to 750 first-cohort repertoires and the 95 to 150 validation repertoires shared the same platform, a later analysis reported. Study results and limitations: In the 95 to 150 validation repertoires, about 94% of cluster scores exceeded 0, per a later analysis. There were a few CMV-associated chains whose specificity for CMV antigens was confirmed in vitro.

Points on this clone: Its cognate antigen is unknown.

The CDR3 runs 14 residues. From germline, CDR1 is SGHVS and CDR2 FNYEAQ. Trimming removed 8 bases from V and 1 base from J; junction bases left unmatched: 7. Profiled with immunoSEQ multiplex PCR; TCRdb holds only in-frame clones, not every one. The sample consists of 150,000 to 200,000 clones, roughly nine tenths of them appearing once. This clonotype originated in a woman younger than 35 in good health and CMV-seropositive. The sequencing sample was made of PBMCs. The V gene is TRBV7-6, the J gene TRBJ1-1, with 7 bases matching TRBD1. The CDR3 nucleotides read TGTGCCAGCGGCTCAGGGGGTGCGAACACTGAAGCTTTCTTT. Protein product: CASGSGGANTEAFF. The whole variable domain, remainder taken from reference TRBV7-6 and TRBJ1-1, is GAGVSQSPRYKVTKRGQDVALRCDPISGHVSLYWYRQALGQGPEFLTYFNYEAQQDKSGLPNDRFSAERPEGSISTLTIQRTEQRDSAMYRCASGSGGANTEAFFGQGTRLTVV.